The 29 T cell receptor beta chains reported below all come from one sample, sequenced in a study of prognosis after radiotherapy for stage I lung cancer. Two-round multiplex PCR, the amplification method, yielded TCR beta CDR3 from genomic DNA. Amplification in first-round PCR relied on primers specific to each TRBV and TRBJ gene. MiXCR, applied by TCRdb to the multiplex PCR reads, yields one record per CDR3 protein. The sample yields roughly 14,000 distinct CDR3 sequences, about 57% seen once. The specimen was PBMCs, collected before or after stereotactic body radiation therapy (not recorded which). The source of these receptors is a donor of 50 years or more with non-small cell lung cancer.

The chain uses TRBV20-1 and TRBJ2-1; TRBD2 is a possible D gene (5 bases). The germline V gene has CDR1 DFQATT and CDR2 SNEGSKA (reference sequence). Trimming took off 0 bases at V and 1 base at J, with 19 bases between the two ends. This CDR3 comprises 18 residues. CDR3 sequence (DNA): TGCAGTGCTAGAGATGAGTCGGTAGCGTATTCATCCTACAATGAGCAGTTCTTC. Its protein is CSARDESVAYSSYNEQFF.

By share of the sample, this clonotype is medium-sized. V and J are TRBV11-2 and TRBJ2-7; D is undetermined. The CDR3 is 15 amino acids. V dropped 2 bases and J dropped 4 bases, with 15 bases sitting between them. Germline assignment: CDR1 SGHAT and CDR2 FQNNGV. The CDR3 is CASSLFAGLMYEQYF. The CDR3 DNA reads TGTGCCAGCAGCTTATTCGCAGGCCTCATGTACGAGCAGTACTTC. The whole variable domain, remainder taken from reference TRBV11-2 and TRBJ2-7, is EAGVAQSPRYKIIEKRQSVAFWCNPISGHATLYWYQQILGQGPKLLIQFQNNGVVDDSQLPKDRFSAERLKGVDSTLKIQPAKLEDSAVYLCASSLFAGLMYEQYFGPGTRLTVT.

This clonotype showed up many times. The rearrangement links TRBV28 to TRBJ2-2, with 9 nucleotides matching TRBD1. The CDR3 totals 19 residues. Unmatched junction bases numbered 13, after V lost 5 bases and J lost 0 bases. Germline CDR1 MDHEN, CDR2 SYDVKM. CDR3 bases: TGTGCCAGCAGTATCGGGACAGGGTCCCTAAGATCGAACACCGGGGAGCTGTTTTTT. This sequence encodes CASSIGTGSLRSNTGELFF.

The CDR3 DNA reads as TGCAGTGCTAGATGGTCTATTCCTAGCACAGATACGCAGTATTTT. This codes for CSARWSIPSTDTQYF. The rearrangement links TRBV20-1 to TRBJ2-3; D remains unclear. The CDR3 length is 15 residues. Looked up from germline, CDR1 is DFQATT and CDR2 is SNEGSKA (reference sequence). Trimming cost V 2 bases and J 0 bases, with 12 bases left between them.

This clonotype was picked up many times. The gene calls are TRBV29-1 and TRBJ2-5; possible D gene TRBD2, 5 bases. Germline lookup yields CDR1 SQVTM and CDR2 ANQGSEA. The CDR3 consists of 13 residues. Deletions cut 2 bases from V and 0 bases from J, with 7 bases between. The CDR3 reads CSVEKLDQETQYF. Here the CDR3 DNA reads TGCAGCGTTGAAAAACTAGACCAAGAGACCCAGTACTTC.

A remark on this clonotype: This likely traces to a read error, being one base from a far larger clone. The CDR3 nucleotides read TGCAGCCCCGACGGGGTCCTAGGGGATGAGCAGTTCTTC. Its protein product is CSPDGVLGDEQFF. The rearrangement links TRBV29-1 to TRBJ2-4, with D possibly called TRBD1 or TRBD2 (5 bases each). With the DNA end fitting TRBJ2-1 better, the J assignment may be wrong. Germline CDR1 reads SQVTM; CDR2 reads ANQGSEA. The CDR3 is 13 amino acids.

As regards this clonotype: At one end the junction does not follow the germline gene, possibly because of a read error. V and J are TRBV5-6 and TRBJ2-7; TRBD2 aligns across 7 bases. CDR1 SGHDT and CDR2 YYEEEE come from the germline V gene. CDR3 length: 15 residues. This chain's CDR3 is CAISRGAGLGYEQYF. DNA for the CDR3: TGTGCCATCAGCAGAGGAGCGGGATTGGGGTACGAGCAGTACTTC.

Many counts were recorded for this clonotype. V is TRBV20-1 and J is TRBJ2-4, with a tentative D call TRBD2 (5 bases). The CDR3 sequence is 15 residues long. V was clipped by 3 bases and J by 12 bases, with 24 bases between them. CDR1 and CDR2 from the germline V gene are DFQATT and SNEGSKA (reference sequence). The CDR3 reads CSASSPQEAKTAQYF. The CDR3 coding sequence is TGCAGTGCTAGTTCCCCCCAGGAGGCAAAAACGGCTCAGTACTTC.

By proportion, this clonotype is medium-sized (0.01 to 0.1%). The gene calls are TRBV12-3 or TRBV12-4 and TRBJ2-1; the D is unclear. V was trimmed by 6 bases and J by 4 bases, leaving 7 bases between them. The CDR3 spans 12 residues. The CDR3 loop is CASSPNYNEQFF. In DNA, the CDR3 is TGTGCCAGCAGCCCTAATTACAATGAGCAGTTCTTC.

This clonotype has ten or more counts. The chain links TRBV18 to TRBJ2-3; no clear D. From germline, CDR1 is KGHSH and CDR2 LQKENI. V was cut by 2 bases and J by 9 bases, with 9 bases left in between. CDR3 length: 12 amino acids. The CDR3 here is CASSPKGLTQYF. CDR3 coding DNA: TGTGCCAGCTCACCAAAAGGGTTAACGCAGTATTTT.

The chain joins TRBV6-6 to TRBJ1-2; D is undetermined. V lost 0 bases to trimming and J lost 7 bases, with 12 bases between them. Germline V gene lookup returns CDR1 MNHNY and CDR2 SVGAGI (reference sequence). The CDR3 contains 14 residues. This CDR3 is CASSYSTGLGGYTF. The CDR3 DNA follows: TGTGCCAGCAGTTACTCGACGGGCTTGGGTGGCTACACCTTC.

The J gene is TRBJ2-7, the V gene TRBV12-3 or TRBV12-4, with 8 nucleotides matching TRBD1. V shed 5 bases, J shed 2 bases, and the junction held 8 bases outside the gene matches. The CDR3 is 15 residues long. Here the CDR3 reads CASSAGTGRTYEQYF. DNA for the CDR3: TGTGCCAGCAGTGCAGGGACAGGTCGGACCTACGAGCAGTACTTC.

This clonotype ranks as medium-sized. The rearrangement links TRBV6-1 to TRBJ1-5; D is ambiguous. In germline, CDR1 is MNHNS, CDR2 SASEGT. The V end was cut by 2 bases, the J end by 3 bases, with 8 bases between. The CDR3 runs 14 residues. In DNA form, the CDR3 reads TGTGCCAGCAGTGAAACAGTGGTCAATCAGCCCCAGCATTTT. Protein product: CASSETVVNQPQHF.

This chain links TRBV7-3 with TRBJ2-7; 8 bases line up with TRBD1. V was pared by 4 bases and J by 9 bases, with 14 bases of the junction left unmatched. Germline CDR1 and CDR2: SGHTA and FQGTGA. The CDR3 extends over 15 amino acids. CDR3 amino acids: CASSSTGDVAQWQYF. The DNA of the CDR3 is TGTGCCAGCAGCTCGACAGGGGACGTAGCGCAGTGGCAGTACTTC.

The chain recombines TRBV28 with TRBJ1-5, with no clear D. Trimming removed 7 bases at V and 2 bases at J, with 18 bases between. The germline gives CDR1 MDHEN, CDR2 SYDVKM. The CDR3 extends over 16 amino acids. In DNA form, the CDR3 reads TGTGCCAGCAACTCAAGGGTCTTTGTGGGCAATCAGCCCCAGCATTTT. Translation: CASNSRVFVGNQPQHF.

This clonotype has ten or more counts. The rearrangement joins TRBV5-1 to TRBJ1-4; unclear D gene. The CDR3 is made up of 14 amino acids. Germline CDR1 reads SGHRS; CDR2 reads YFSETQ. Trimming removed 3 bases at V and 0 bases at J, with 6 bases between. CDR3 loop: CASSSTATNEKLFF. CDR3 coding DNA: TGCGCCAGCAGCTCGACCGCAACTAATGAAAAACTGTTTTTT. Looking up the rest from reference TRBV5-1 and TRBJ1-4 gives the full variable domain: KAGVTQTPRYLIKTRGQQVTLSCSPISGHRSVSWYQQTPGQGLQFLFEYFSETQRNKGNFPGRFSGRQFSNSRSEMNVSTLELGDSALYLCASSSTATNEKLFFGSGTQLSVL.

The sample holds a few counts of this clonotype. It may be a read error: a sequence one base away is much more abundant. The chain employs TRBV5-4 and TRBJ2-2; weak D call: TRBD1 (5 bases). This CDR3 region has 16 residues. Germline values: CDR1 SGHNT, CDR2 YYREEE (reference sequence). CDR3 nucleotides: TGTGCCGGCAGCTTGGGGCAGGTGGCGAACACCGGGGAGCTGTTTTTT. Amino acids: CAGSLGQVANTGELFF.

This rearrangement joins TRBV20-1 to TRBJ2-7; D is possibly TRBD1 (7 bases). Per the germline V gene, CDR1 is DFQATT and CDR2 is SNEGSKA (reference sequence). Trimming cost V 0 bases and J 5 bases, with 14 bases left between them. The CDR3 extends over 14 amino acids. The chain's CDR3 is CSARDAGQPHEQYF. CDR3 nucleotide sequence: TGCAGTGCTAGAGACGCGGGACAGCCCCACGAGCAGTACTTC.

This clonotype was seen once. The chain employs TRBV27 and TRBJ2-7; D call uncertain. The V end was cut by 6 bases, the J end by 4 bases, with 16 bases between. There are 14 residues in the CDR3. CDR1 and CDR2 from the germline V gene are MNHEY and SMNVEV (reference sequence). The chain's CDR3 is CASRQGFSPYEQYF. The CDR3 nucleotides read TGTGCCAGCAGACAAGGGTTTTCGCCGTACGAGCAGTACTTC.

This clonotype is categorized as medium-sized. The chain joins TRBV2 to TRBJ2-7, with D unresolved. CDR1 is SNHLY and CDR2 is FYNNEI in the germline V gene. The CDR3 consists of 14 residues. V was shortened by 4 bases and J by 3 bases, with 13 bases between the two germline ends. The CDR3 DNA reads as TGTGCCAGCAGTGCCTCCGAGGTACGCTACGAGCAGTACTTC. Its protein is CASSASEVRYEQYF. The full variable domain, its missing parts supplied by reference TRBV2 and TRBJ2-7, is EPEVTQTPSHQVTQMGQEVILRCVPISNHLYFYWYRQILGQKVEFLVSFYNNEISEKSEIFDDQFSVERPDGSNFTLKIRSTKLEDSAMYFCASSASEVRYEQYFGPGTRLTVT.

The table lists this clonotype with many counts. J is TRBJ2-1 and V is TRBV19; 11 bases are a match to TRBD2. Looked up from germline, CDR1 is LNHDA and CDR2 is SQIVND (reference sequence). The ends lost 5 bases at V and 7 bases at J; junction bases unmatched: 22. CDR3 length: 20 amino acids. As DNA, the CDR3 is TGTGCCAGTAGTTCTAGACCCCAAGCCACCCTAGCGGGAGGTCGGAATGAGCAGTTCTTC. It encodes CASSSRPQATLAGGRNEQFF.

This clonotype was picked up many times. Germline is not matched at one junction end, which may reflect a read error. The gene calls are TRBV7-7 and TRBJ2-2, with D possibly matching TRBD2 (5 bases). Per the germline V gene, CDR1 is SSHAT and CDR2 is FNYEAQ (reference sequence). The CDR3 is made up of 17 amino acids. As DNA, the CDR3 is TGTGCTAGCAGCTTAGCGCCATGGCCCCCGAACACCGGGGAGCTGTTTTTT. It codes for CASSLAPWPPNTGELFF. The variable domain in full, completed from reference TRBV7-7 and TRBJ2-2, reads GAGVSQSPRYKVTKRGQDVTLRCDPISSHATLYWYQQALGQGPEFLTYFNYEAQPDKSGLPSDRFSAERPEGSISTLTIQRTEQRDSAMYRCASSLAPWPPNTGELFFGEGSRLTVL.

By sample fraction, this clonotype is medium-sized. This chain joins TRBV10-3 and TRBJ2-7; 7 positions agree with TRBD2. CDR3 length: 14 residues. Trimming cost V 0 bases and J 5 bases; bases outside gene matches: 4. Germline CDR1 and CDR2: ENHRY and SYGVKD. The CDR3 here is CAISESTSRDEQYF. In DNA form, the CDR3 reads TGTGCCATCAGTGAGTCGACTAGCAGGGACGAGCAGTACTTC.

This clonotype appeared many times. This chain's CDR3 is CASSPQGGGEQFF. In DNA form, the CDR3 reads TGTGCCAGCAGCCCTCAGGGGGGCGGGGAGCAGTTCTTC. The gene calls are TRBV7-9 and TRBJ2-1; D is perhaps TRBD1 (7 bases). Trimming pared 5 bases from V and 10 bases from J, leaving 15 bases between. This CDR3 region has 13 residues. The germline V gene encodes CDR1 SEHNR and CDR2 FQNEAQ (reference sequence).

Note on this clonotype: A read error likely explains this, since a far larger clone differs by one base. The chain employs TRBV6-5 and TRBJ2-7; no reliable D call. This CDR3 spans 12 amino acids. The V end was cut by 10 bases, the J end by 4 bases, with 14 bases between. From germline, CDR1 is MNHEY and CDR2 SVGAGI. This chain's CDR3 is CAISDWSYEQYF. In DNA, the CDR3 is TGTGCCATCAGCGACTGGTCGTACGAGCAGTACTTC.

A remark on this clonotype: It differs at one base from a far larger clone, so likely a read error. CDR3 coding DNA: TGCGCCAACTCGGTACGGGACAATGAGCAGTTCTTC. The encoded protein is CANSVRDNEQFF. V usage is TRBV6-8 and J usage is TRBJ2-1; D unresolved. CDR3 size: 12 residues. The germline gives CDR1 MNHGY, CDR2 SAAAGT.

V is TRBV11-2 and J is TRBJ2-1; maybe TRBD1 (6 bases). V lost 1 base, J lost 4 bases, and 11 bases lay in between. The length of the CDR3 is 15 residues. Germline V gene lookup returns CDR1 SGHAT and CDR2 FQNNGV. The CDR3 DNA is TGTGCCAGCAGCTTAGCTGGGACACTATACAATGAGCAGTTCTTC. Encoded protein: CASSLAGTLYNEQFF. Filled out from reference TRBV11-2 and TRBJ2-1, the complete variable domain reads EAGVAQSPRYKIIEKRQSVAFWCNPISGHATLYWYQQILGQGPKLLIQFQNNGVVDDSQLPKDRFSAERLKGVDSTLKIQPAKLEDSAVYLCASSLAGTLYNEQFFGPGTRLTVL.

Comments on this clonotype: Sequence at one end of the junction differs from germline and may be a read error. The chain is built from TRBV9 and TRBJ2-2; D remains ambiguous. The germline CDR1 and CDR2 sequences are SGDLS and YYNGEE. There are 16 residues in the CDR3. The CDR3 DNA is TGTGCCAGCAGAGTAGCTATGCTAGAGAACACCGGGGAGCTGTTTTTT. Its translation: CASRVAMLENTGELFF.

The sample holds many counts of this clonotype. The chain carries TRBV30 and TRBJ1-1, with D uncertain. CDR3 length: 13 amino acids. V lost 4 bases, J lost 0 bases, and 9 bases lay in between. CDR1 and CDR2 (germline): GTSNPN, SVGIG (reference sequence). CDR3 in DNA: TGTGCCTGGAATCTACAGTTGAACACTGAAGCTTTCTTT. It specifies CAWNLQLNTEAFF.